The 25 T cell receptor beta chains reported below all come from one sample, sequenced in a study of radiotherapy plus CTLA-4 blockade in lung cancer. Some clones are missing from TCRdb's copy, which holds only in-frame ones; the method was immunoSEQ multiplex PCR. This sample has roughly 130,000 clones, with 90% found just once. Here the sequenced sample was peripheral blood, taken from a patient treated with radiotherapy plus ipilimumab. The receptors derive from a human donor with non-small cell lung cancer that progressed on radiotherapy plus ipilimumab.

The rearrangement links TRBV19 to TRBJ2-1; no definite D call. V was pared by 6 bases and J by 3 bases, with 9 bases between. This CDR3 comprises 13 residues. The V gene's germline CDR1 is LNHDA and CDR2 SQIVND (reference sequence). For the CDR3, the DNA is TGTGCCAGTAGAGGGTCCCTCTACAATGAGCAGTTCTTC. It encodes CASRGSLYNEQFF.

The CDR3 sequence is CASSENRAGGYTF. The CDR3 nucleotides are TGTGCCAGCAGTGAAAACAGGGCGGGCGGCTACACCTTC. V is TRBV25-1 and J is TRBJ1-2, with D maybe TRBD1 (6 bases). The germline V gene has CDR1 MGHDK and CDR2 SYGVNS. The CDR3 covers 13 residues. Trimming left V 2 bases short and J 8 bases short, with 12 bases between.

The gene calls are TRBV5-1 and TRBJ2-5, with 12 nucleotides matching TRBD2. Germline CDR1 reads SGHRS; CDR2 reads YFSETQ. This CDR3 is 16 amino acids long. Unmatched junction bases numbered 11, after V lost 7 bases and J lost 4 bases. In nucleotides, the CDR3 is TGCGCCAGCGTGGCGCTAGCGGGAGGGCCAGGAGAGACCCAGTACTTC. This gives the protein CASVALAGGPGETQYF. The whole variable domain, remainder taken from reference TRBV5-1 and TRBJ2-5, is KAGVTQTPRYLIKTRGQQVTLSCSPISGHRSVSWYQQTPGQGLQFLFEYFSETQRNKGNFPGRFSGRQFSNSRSEMNVSTLELGDSALYLCASVALAGGPGETQYFGPGTRLLVL.

The chain links TRBV11-3 to TRBJ2-1, with 7 positions matching TRBD2. With V trimmed by 6 bases and J by 7 bases, 6 bases remained unmatched. The germline V gene encodes CDR1 SGHNT and CDR2 YENEEA. There are 13 residues in the CDR3. The CDR3 sequence is CASRMGLFNEQFF. The CDR3 coding sequence is TGTGCCAGCAGGATGGGACTATTTAATGAGCAGTTCTTC. Full variable domain (outside the CDR3, taken from reference TRBV11-3 and TRBJ2-1): EAGVVQSPRYKIIEKKQPVAFWCNPISGHNTLYWYLQNLGQGPELLIRYENEEAVDDSQLPKDRFSAERLKGVDSTLKIQPAELGDSAVYLCASRMGLFNEQFFGPGTRLTVL.

The J gene is TRBJ1-1, the V gene TRBV2; no clear D gene. There are 12 residues in the CDR3. Trimming pared 6 bases from V and 4 bases from J, leaving 9 bases between. Germline V CDR1 and CDR2: SNHLY, FYNNEI. The CDR3 is CASRKTVTEAFF. In nucleotides, the CDR3 is TGTGCCAGCAGAAAAACAGTCACTGAAGCTTTCTTT.

The chain carries TRBV18 and TRBJ2-7; a possible D gene is TRBD1 (7 bases). This CDR3 has 17 amino acids. The germline CDR1 and CDR2 sequences are KGHSH and LQKENI. The V end lost 4 bases, the J end lost 2 bases, and 21 bases lay between the germline ends. The CDR3, as DNA: TGTGCCAGCTCACTATTAACCGCCCAGGGGGGCGCCTACGAGCAGTACTTC. Its protein is CASSLLTAQGGAYEQYF.

The V gene is TRBV19, the J gene TRBJ1-2; a weak D match, TRBD1 (6 bases). Germline V gene lookup returns CDR1 LNHDA and CDR2 SQIVND (reference sequence). The CDR3 runs 14 residues. V gave up 4 bases and J gave up 4 bases, with 13 bases separating them. The CDR3 is CASSRQGSGYGYTF. CDR3 bases: TGTGCCAGTAGTAGGCAGGGGTCCGGCTATGGCTACACCTTC.

The chain combines TRBV28 with TRBJ1-2; D is ambiguous. V gave up 3 bases and J gave up 2 bases, with 10 bases separating them. The germline V gene has CDR1 MDHEN and CDR2 SYDVKM. The CDR3 length is 14 residues. As DNA, the CDR3 is TGTGCCAGCAGTTTTATGCGGCAGAACTATGGCTACACCTTC. It translates to CASSFMRQNYGYTF.

The chain combines TRBV19 with TRBJ2-3; TRBD2 agrees at 7 bases. The junction had 4 bases not matched to a gene; V was cut back by 3 bases and J by 4 bases. Germline CDR1 is LNHDA and CDR2 is SQIVND (reference sequence). The CDR3 extends over 14 amino acids. CDR3 sequence: CASSMSGGPDTQYF. The CDR3 nucleotides are TGTGCCAGTAGTATGTCGGGAGGCCCAGATACGCAGTATTTT. Looking up the rest from reference TRBV19 and TRBJ2-3 gives the full variable domain: DGGITQSPKYLFRKEGQNVTLSCEQNLNHDAMYWYRQDPGQGLRLIYYSQIVNDFQKGDIAEGYSVSREKKESFPLTVTSAQKNPTAFYLCASSMSGGPDTQYFGPGTRLTVL.

V gene TRBV19 combines with J gene TRBJ1-1; D uncertain. V was cut by 5 bases and J by 7 bases, with 17 bases left in between. Germline V CDR1 and CDR2: LNHDA, SQIVND (reference sequence). This CDR3 is built from 14 residues. CDR3 protein: CASSVRGGIGEAFF. The CDR3 DNA is TGTGCCAGTAGTGTCCGTGGAGGGATTGGTGAAGCTTTCTTT.

The chain employs TRBV19 and TRBJ2-1, with D perhaps matching TRBD1 or TRBD2 (5 bases each). The germline V gene encodes CDR1 LNHDA and CDR2 SQIVND (reference sequence). The length of the CDR3 is 16 residues. With 3 bases removed from V and 0 bases from J, the gap between germline ends came to 12 bases. This chain's CDR3 is CASSIGADLSYNEQFF. Here the CDR3 DNA reads TGTGCCAGTAGTATCGGGGCAGATCTCTCCTACAATGAGCAGTTCTTC.

The chain combines TRBV11-3 with TRBJ1-1; maybe TRBD1 (6 bases). Trimming took 5 bases from V and 5 from J, leaving 9 bases between them. The CDR3 consists of 12 residues. CDR1 is SGHNT and CDR2 is YENEEA in the germline V gene. In DNA form, the CDR3 reads TGTGCCAGCAGCCCAGGGGAAACTGAAGCTTTCTTT. Its protein is CASSPGETEAFF. Full variable domain (outside the CDR3, taken from reference TRBV11-3 and TRBJ1-1): EAGVVQSPRYKIIEKKQPVAFWCNPISGHNTLYWYLQNLGQGPELLIRYENEEAVDDSQLPKDRFSAERLKGVDSTLKIQPAELGDSAVYLCASSPGETEAFFGQGTRLTVV.

The chain is built from TRBV11-2 and TRBJ2-7; D gene uncertain. Trimming removed 5 bases at V and 3 bases at J, with 8 bases between. Germline lookup yields CDR1 SGHAT and CDR2 FQNNGV. The CDR3 spans 12 residues. CDR3 bases: TGTGCCAGCAGCACCACCGACTACGAGCAGTACTTC. It is translated as CASSTTDYEQYF.

This chain connects TRBV18 to TRBJ2-2; D is ambiguous. This CDR3 comprises 14 residues. Trimming removed 2 bases from V and 1 base from J, with 5 bases in between. Germline lookup yields CDR1 KGHSH and CDR2 LQKENI. The CDR3, as DNA: TGTGCCAGCTCACCATTACAGAACACCGGGGAGCTGTTTTTT. It yields the protein CASSPLQNTGELFF.

J is TRBJ2-7 and V is TRBV6-1; D is uncertain. The CDR3 totals 13 residues. Per germline, CDR1 MNHNS and CDR2 SASEGT. V was trimmed by 4 bases and J by 2 bases, leaving 9 bases between them. The CDR3 spells CASSVVETYEQYF. The CDR3 DNA reads as TGTGCCAGCAGTGTTGTCGAGACCTACGAGCAGTACTTC.

This clone has just a few counts. The sample holds other DNA sequences that translate to the same CDR3. This chain joins TRBV30 and TRBJ2-5; 7 bases match TRBD2. Germline V CDR1 and CDR2: GTSNPN, SVGIG (reference sequence). The V and J ends lost 4 bases and 2 bases, in that order; junction bases with no gene match: 1. This CDR3 has 12 residues. This CDR3 reads CAWTSGQETQYF. Written as DNA, the CDR3 is TGTGCCTGGACTAGCGGACAAGAGACCCAGTACTTC.

Worth noting for this clone: An end of the junction does not agree with germline; a read error may underlie this. The chain couples TRBV2 to TRBJ1-2, with D possibly being TRBD1 (5 bases). The CDR3 covers 11 residues. Germline CDR1 and CDR2: SNHLY and FYNNEI. The CDR3 loop is CLRQGGTGYTF. CDR3 in DNA: TGCTTAAGGCAGGGTGGTACTGGCTACACCTTC.

This chain links TRBV5-4 with TRBJ2-3, with 7 bases aligning to TRBD1. J lost 2 bases, V lost 4 bases, and 4 bases had no gene match. This CDR3 comprises 14 residues. Germline CDR1 is SGHNT and CDR2 is YYREEE (reference sequence). CDR3 amino acids: CASSPDRLTDTQYF. For the CDR3, the DNA is TGTGCCAGCAGCCCGGACAGGCTCACAGATACGCAGTATTTT.

The rearrangement links TRBV2 to TRBJ1-2, with TRBD1 matching 8 bases. Germline values: CDR1 SNHLY, CDR2 FYNNEI. After removal of 7 bases from V and 6 bases from J, the junction contained 13 bases not matched to a gene. There are 15 residues in the CDR3. The CDR3 bases are TGTGCCAGCACACAGCAGCTACAGGGGGTAGATGGCTACACCTTC. Translated, it gives CASTQQLQGVDGYTF.

The J gene is TRBJ2-1, the V gene TRBV29-1, with 9 nucleotides matching TRBD1. Germline lookup yields CDR1 SQVTM and CDR2 ANQGSEA. The CDR3 is made up of 14 amino acids. The ends lost 6 bases at V and 3 bases at J; junction bases unmatched: 6. The CDR3 sequence: CSVSQGAGYNEQFF. The CDR3 nucleotides read TGCAGCGTCTCACAGGGGGCCGGCTACAATGAGCAGTTCTTC.

The chain has TRBV18 and TRBJ2-7; unclear D gene. The CDR3 spans 13 residues. V shed 2 bases and J shed 3 bases, with 8 bases lying between them. Germline loops: CDR1 KGHSH, CDR2 LQKENI. This CDR3 reads CASSPTTFYEQYF. The CDR3 DNA reads TGTGCCAGCTCACCAACGACCTTCTACGAGCAGTACTTC.

The gene calls are TRBV25-1 and TRBJ1-1; D unclear. CDR1 and CDR2 from the germline V gene are MGHDK and SYGVNS. The CDR3 runs 11 residues. Trimming left V 7 bases short and J 1 base short, with 4 bases between. CDR3 nucleotides: TGTGCCAGCAAAAAGAACACTGAAGCTTTCTTT. Its protein product is CASKKNTEAFF.

V is TRBV6-1 and J is TRBJ2-2, with D perhaps TRBD1 (6 bases). The CDR3 is made up of 17 amino acids. Germline values: CDR1 MNHNS, CDR2 SASEGT. Trimming stripped 2 bases from V and 6 bases from J, with 19 bases between. The CDR3 reads CASSELSRGGLAGELFF. CDR3 sequence (DNA): TGTGCCAGCAGTGAACTCAGCAGGGGCGGGTTGGCCGGGGAGCTGTTTTTT.

The CDR3 DNA sequence: TGTGCCTGGAGCGCAGGACAAGCTAATCAGCCCCAGCATTTT. Residues: CAWSAGQANQPQHF. This chain connects TRBV30 to TRBJ1-5; TRBD1 is a possible D gene (5 bases). Germline loops: CDR1 GTSNPN, CDR2 SVGIG (reference sequence). This CDR3 contains 14 residues. Deletions cut 3 bases from V and 4 bases from J, with 13 bases between.

The chain combines TRBV15 with TRBJ1-2, with TRBD1 as a possible D gene (5 bases). The CDR3 contains 14 residues. V was clipped by 0 bases and J by 7 bases, with 12 bases between them. Germline V gives CDR1 LNHNV, CDR2 YYDKDF (reference sequence). CDR3 in DNA: TGTGCCACCAGCAGAGACCGGGGGAAGACTGGCTACACCTTC. Its protein product is CATSRDRGKTGYTF.